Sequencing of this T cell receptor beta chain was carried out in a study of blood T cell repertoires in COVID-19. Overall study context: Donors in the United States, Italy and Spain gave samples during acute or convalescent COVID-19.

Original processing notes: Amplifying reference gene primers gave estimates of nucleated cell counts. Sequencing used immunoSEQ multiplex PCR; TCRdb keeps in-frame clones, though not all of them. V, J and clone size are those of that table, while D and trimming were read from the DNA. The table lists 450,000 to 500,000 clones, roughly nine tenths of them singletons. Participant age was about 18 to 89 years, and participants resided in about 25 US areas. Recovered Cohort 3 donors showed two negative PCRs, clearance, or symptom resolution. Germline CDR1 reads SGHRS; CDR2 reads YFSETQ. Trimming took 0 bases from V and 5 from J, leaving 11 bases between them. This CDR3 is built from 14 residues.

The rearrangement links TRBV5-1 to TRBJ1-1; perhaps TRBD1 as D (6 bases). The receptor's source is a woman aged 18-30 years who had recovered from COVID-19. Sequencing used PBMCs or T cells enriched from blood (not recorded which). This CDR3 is CASSLEQGTTEAFF. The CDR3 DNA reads TGCGCCAGCAGCTTGGAACAGGGCACAACTGAAGCTTTCTTT. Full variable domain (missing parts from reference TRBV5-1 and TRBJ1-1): KAGVTQTPRYLIKTRGQQVTLSCSPISGHRSVSWYQQTPGQGLQFLFEYFSETQRNKGNFPGRFSGRQFSNSRSEMNVSTLELGDSALYLCASSLEQGTTEAFFGQGTRLTVV.